This T cell receptor beta chain was observed in a study of CD8 T cells in ankylosing spondylitis. This clonotype was observed at least ten times. Antigen specificity is unknown. Regarding the study as a whole: Apparently characteristic of ankylosing spondylitis blood was a TCR beta motif (under ten highly homologous variants). Matched synovial fluid from ankylosing spondylitis patients was reported to be enriched for disease-linked clones. Disease-associated clonotypes exhibited CD8+ identity and were relatively infrequent in peripheral blood.

The V gene's germline CDR1 is SEHNR and CDR2 FQNEAQ (reference sequence). V gave up 7 bases and J gave up 1 base, with 13 bases separating them. This CDR3 has 14 amino acids. Quantitative 5'-RACE with molecular barcodes was used to make the TCR beta libraries. TCRdb processed the 5' RACE reads anew with MiXCR; each CDR3 protein has one entry. The data contain 250,000 to 400,000 distinct CDR3 sequences, more than 9% of them seen just once; the ten biggest clones take up around 8.4%. The chain employs TRBV7-9 and TRBJ1-1; no clear D. The sequencing input was blood, either unsorted or a sorted T cell fraction (not recorded which). The clonotype originates from a female donor with ankylosing spondylitis or in good health (not recorded which). The CDR3: CASIQNRKNTEAFF. The CDR3 DNA follows: TGTGCCAGCATCCAAAACCGGAAGAACACTGAAGCTTTCTTT.